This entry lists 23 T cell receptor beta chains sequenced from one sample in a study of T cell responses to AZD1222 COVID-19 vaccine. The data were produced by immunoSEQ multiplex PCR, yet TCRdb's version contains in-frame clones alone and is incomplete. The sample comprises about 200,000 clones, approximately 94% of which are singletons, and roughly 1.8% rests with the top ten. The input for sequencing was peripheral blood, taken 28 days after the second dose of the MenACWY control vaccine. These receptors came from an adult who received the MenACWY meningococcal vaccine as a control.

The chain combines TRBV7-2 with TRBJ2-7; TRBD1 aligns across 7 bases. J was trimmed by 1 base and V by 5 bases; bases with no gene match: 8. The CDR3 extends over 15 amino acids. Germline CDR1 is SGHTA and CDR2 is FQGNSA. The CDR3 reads CASSQFRTGSYEQYF. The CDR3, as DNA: TGTGCCAGCAGCCAGTTCCGGACAGGATCCTACGAGCAGTACTTC.

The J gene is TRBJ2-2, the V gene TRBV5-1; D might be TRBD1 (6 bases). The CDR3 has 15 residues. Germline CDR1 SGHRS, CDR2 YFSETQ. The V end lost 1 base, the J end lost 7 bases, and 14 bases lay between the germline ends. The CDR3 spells CASSLNWGQDGELFF. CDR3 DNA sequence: TGCGCCAGCAGCTTGAATTGGGGGCAGGACGGGGAGCTGTTTTTT.

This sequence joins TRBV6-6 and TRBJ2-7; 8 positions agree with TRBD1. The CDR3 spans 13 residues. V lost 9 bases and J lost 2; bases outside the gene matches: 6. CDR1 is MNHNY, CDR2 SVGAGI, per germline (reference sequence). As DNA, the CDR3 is TGTGCCAGTTCACAGGGGGAGGCCTACGAGCAGTACTTC. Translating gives CASSQGEAYEQYF.

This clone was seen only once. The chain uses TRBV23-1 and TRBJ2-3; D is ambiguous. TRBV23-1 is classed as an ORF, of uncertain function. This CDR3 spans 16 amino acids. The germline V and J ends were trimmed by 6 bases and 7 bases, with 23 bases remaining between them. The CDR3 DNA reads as TGCGCCAGCAGCCTCCTCCCCCGGCTTGGCGGAAATACGCAGTATTTT. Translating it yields CASSLLPRLGGNTQYF.

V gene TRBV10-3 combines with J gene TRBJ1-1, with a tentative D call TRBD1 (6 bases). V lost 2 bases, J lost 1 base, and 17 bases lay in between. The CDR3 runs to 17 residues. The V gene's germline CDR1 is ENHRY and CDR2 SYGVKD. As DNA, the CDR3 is TGTGCCATCAGTGAGAGCGCGCCGGGACACCAGAACACTGAAGCTTTCTTT. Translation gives CAISESAPGHQNTEAFF.

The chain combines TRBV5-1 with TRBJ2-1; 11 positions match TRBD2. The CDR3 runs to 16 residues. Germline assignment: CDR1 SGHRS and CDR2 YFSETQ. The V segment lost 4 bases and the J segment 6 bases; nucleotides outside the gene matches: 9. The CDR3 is CASSTLLAGAGNEQFF. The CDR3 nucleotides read TGCGCCAGCAGCACCCTACTAGCGGGAGCAGGCAATGAGCAGTTCTTC. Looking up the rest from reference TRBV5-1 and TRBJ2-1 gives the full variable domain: KAGVTQTPRYLIKTRGQQVTLSCSPISGHRSVSWYQQTPGQGLQFLFEYFSETQRNKGNFPGRFSGRQFSNSRSEMNVSTLELGDSALYLCASSTLLAGAGNEQFFGPGTRLTVL.

The DNA of the CDR3 is TGTGCCAGCAGCCCCCGTACTAGCGGATTCGTGAATACGCAGTATTTT. Protein: CASSPRTSGFVNTQYF. The chain links TRBV7-3 to TRBJ2-3; 8 bases agree with TRBD2. J lost 7 bases, V lost 5 bases, and 14 bases had no gene match. CDR1 and CDR2 from the germline V gene are SGHTA and FQGTGA. The CDR3 is 16 amino acids.

CDR3 sequence: CASSKYEQYF. CDR3 coding DNA: TGTGCCAGCAGTAAATACGAGCAGTACTTC. The rearrangement joins TRBV28 to TRBJ2-7; D not certain. CDR3 length: 10 amino acids. Trimming removed 5 bases from V and 4 bases from J, with 3 bases in between. Germline V lookup: CDR1 MDHEN, CDR2 SYDVKM.

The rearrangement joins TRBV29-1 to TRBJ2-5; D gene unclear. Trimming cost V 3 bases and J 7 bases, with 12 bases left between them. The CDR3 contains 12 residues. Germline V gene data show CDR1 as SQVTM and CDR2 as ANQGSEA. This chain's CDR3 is CSVDPSESTQYF. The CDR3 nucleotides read TGCAGCGTTGACCCGAGCGAGTCGACCCAGTACTTC.

The CDR3 sequence: CASSQGVYGYTF. For the CDR3, the DNA is TGTGCCAGCAGCCAGGGGGTCTATGGCTACACCTTC. The rearrangement joins TRBV28 to TRBJ1-2; 7 bases are a match to TRBD1. V shed 6 bases and J 4 bases; nucleotides not matched to a gene: 2. CDR1 and CDR2 (germline): MDHEN, SYDVKM. The CDR3 is 12 residues long.

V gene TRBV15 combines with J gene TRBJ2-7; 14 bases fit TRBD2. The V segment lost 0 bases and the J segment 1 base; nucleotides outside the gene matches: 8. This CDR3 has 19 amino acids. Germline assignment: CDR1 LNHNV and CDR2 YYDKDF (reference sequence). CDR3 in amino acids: CATSRDSSGTSGGSYEQYF. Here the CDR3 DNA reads TGTGCCACCAGCAGAGATAGTTCAGGGACTAGCGGGGGTTCCTACGAGCAGTACTTC.

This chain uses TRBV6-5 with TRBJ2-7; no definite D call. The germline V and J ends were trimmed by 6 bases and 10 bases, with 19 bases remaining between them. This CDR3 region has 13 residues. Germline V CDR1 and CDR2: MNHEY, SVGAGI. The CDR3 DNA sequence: TGTGCCAGCAGCACGCCTACCAACCGAGCCCAGTACTTC. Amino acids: CASSTPTNRAQYF.

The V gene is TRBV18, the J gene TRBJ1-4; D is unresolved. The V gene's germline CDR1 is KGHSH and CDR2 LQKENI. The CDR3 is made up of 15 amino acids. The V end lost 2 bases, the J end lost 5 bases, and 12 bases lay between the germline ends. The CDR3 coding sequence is TGTGCCAGCTCACCAAAGGGCGGACCCAATGAAAAACTGTTTTTT. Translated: CASSPKGGPNEKLFF.

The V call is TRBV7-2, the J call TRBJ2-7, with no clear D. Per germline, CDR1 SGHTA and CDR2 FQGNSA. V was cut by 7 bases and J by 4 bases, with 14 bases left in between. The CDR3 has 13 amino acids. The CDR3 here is CASTSGPRYEQYF. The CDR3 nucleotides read TGTGCCAGCACCTCTGGTCCCCGTTACGAGCAGTACTTC.

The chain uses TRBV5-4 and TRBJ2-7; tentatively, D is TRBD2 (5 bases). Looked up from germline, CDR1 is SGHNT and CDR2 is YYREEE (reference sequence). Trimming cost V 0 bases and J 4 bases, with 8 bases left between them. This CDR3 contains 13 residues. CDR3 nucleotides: TGTGCCAGCAGCTTGGTTGGCGGGTACGAGCAGTACTTC. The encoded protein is CASSLVGGYEQYF.

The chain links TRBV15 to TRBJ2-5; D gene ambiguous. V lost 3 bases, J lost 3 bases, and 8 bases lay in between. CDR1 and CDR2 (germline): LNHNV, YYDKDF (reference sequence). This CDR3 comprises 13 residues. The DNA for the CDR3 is TGTGCCACCAGCAGTCTCCCCGAAGAGACCCAGTACTTC. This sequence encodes CATSSLPEETQYF.

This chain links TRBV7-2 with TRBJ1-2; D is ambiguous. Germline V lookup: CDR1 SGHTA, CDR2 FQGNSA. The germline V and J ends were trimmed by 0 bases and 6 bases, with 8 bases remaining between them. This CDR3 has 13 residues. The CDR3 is CASSLAGYDGYTF. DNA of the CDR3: TGTGCCAGCAGCTTAGCGGGGTATGATGGCTACACCTTC.

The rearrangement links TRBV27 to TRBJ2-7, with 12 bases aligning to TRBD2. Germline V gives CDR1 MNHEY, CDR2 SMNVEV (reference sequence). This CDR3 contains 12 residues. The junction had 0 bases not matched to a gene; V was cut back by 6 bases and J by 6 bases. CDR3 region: CASRTSGSEQYF. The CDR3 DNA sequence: TGTGCCAGCAGGACTAGCGGGAGCGAGCAGTACTTC.

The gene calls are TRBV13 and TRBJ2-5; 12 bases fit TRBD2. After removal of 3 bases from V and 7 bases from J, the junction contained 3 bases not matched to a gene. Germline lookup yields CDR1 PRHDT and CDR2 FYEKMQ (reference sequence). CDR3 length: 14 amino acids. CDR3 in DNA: TGTGCCAGCAGCTTCATACTAGCGGGAGGGACCCAGTACTTC. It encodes CASSFILAGGTQYF. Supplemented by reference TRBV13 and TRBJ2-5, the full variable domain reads AAGVIQSPRHLIKEKRETATLKCYPIPRHDTVYWYQQGPGQDPQFLISFYEKMQSDKGSIPDRFSAQQFSDYHSELNMSSLELGDSALYFCASSFILAGGTQYFGPGTRLLVL.

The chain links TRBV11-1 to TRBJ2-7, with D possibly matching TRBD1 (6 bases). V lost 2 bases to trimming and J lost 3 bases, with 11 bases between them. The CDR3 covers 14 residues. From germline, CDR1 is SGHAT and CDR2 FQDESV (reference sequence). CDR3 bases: TGTGCCAGCAGCTTAATACAGGGAGTCTACGAGCAGTACTTC. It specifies CASSLIQGVYEQYF.

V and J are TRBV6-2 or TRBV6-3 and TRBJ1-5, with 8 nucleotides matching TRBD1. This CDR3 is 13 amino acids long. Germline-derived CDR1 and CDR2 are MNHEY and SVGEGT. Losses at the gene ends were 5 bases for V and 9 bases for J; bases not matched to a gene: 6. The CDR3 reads CASSPGQGLPQHF. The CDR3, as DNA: TGTGCCAGCAGTCCAGGACAGGGACTGCCCCAGCATTTT.

The CDR3 region is CASRPTSGQTNEQFF. In DNA form, the CDR3 reads TGTGCCAGCCGCCCGACTAGCGGACAAACGAATGAGCAGTTCTTC. The rearrangement uses TRBV5-4 and TRBJ2-1; TRBD2 matches 9 bases. From germline, CDR1 is SGHNT and CDR2 YYREEE (reference sequence). The CDR3 runs to 15 residues. The junction had 12 bases not matched to a gene; V was cut back by 7 bases and J by 7 bases.

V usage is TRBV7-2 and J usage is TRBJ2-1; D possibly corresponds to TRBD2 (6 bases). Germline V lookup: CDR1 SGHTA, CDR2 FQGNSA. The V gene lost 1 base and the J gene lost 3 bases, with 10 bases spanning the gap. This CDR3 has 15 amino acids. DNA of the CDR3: TGTGCCAGCAGCTTAGGGACTACGTTCTACAATGAGCAGTTCTTC. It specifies CASSLGTTFYNEQFF.